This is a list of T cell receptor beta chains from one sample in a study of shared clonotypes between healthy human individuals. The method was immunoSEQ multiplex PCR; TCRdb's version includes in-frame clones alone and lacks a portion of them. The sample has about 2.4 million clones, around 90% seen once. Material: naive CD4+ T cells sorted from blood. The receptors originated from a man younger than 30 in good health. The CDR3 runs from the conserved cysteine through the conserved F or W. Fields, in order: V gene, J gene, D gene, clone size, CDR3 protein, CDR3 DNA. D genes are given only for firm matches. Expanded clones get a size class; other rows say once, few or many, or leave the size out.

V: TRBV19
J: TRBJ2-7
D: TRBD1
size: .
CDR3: CARESPDRGGYEQYF
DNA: TGTGCCAGGGAATCTCCGGACAGGGGAGGATACGAGCAGTACTTC

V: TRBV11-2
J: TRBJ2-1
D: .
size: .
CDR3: CASSFLEQFF
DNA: TGTGCCAGCAGCTTTCTTGAGCAGTTCTTC

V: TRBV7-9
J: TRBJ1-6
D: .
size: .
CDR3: CASSSQSERPSPLHF
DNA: TGTGCCAGCAGCTCGCAATCAGAGAGGCCGTCACCCCTCCACTTT

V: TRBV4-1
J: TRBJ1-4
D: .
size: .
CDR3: CASSTSATNEKLFF
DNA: TGCGCCAGCAGTACCAGTGCAACTAATGAAAAACTGTTTTTT

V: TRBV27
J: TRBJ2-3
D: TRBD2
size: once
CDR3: CASSWRGGPTDTQYF
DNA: TGTGCCAGCAGTTGGCGGGGGGGCCCCACAGATACGCAGTATTTT

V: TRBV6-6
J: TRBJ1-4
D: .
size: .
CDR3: CASSYPANEKLFF
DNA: TGTGCCAGCAGTTACCCGGCTAATGAAAAACTGTTTTTT

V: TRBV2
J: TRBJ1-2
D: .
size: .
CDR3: CASSPEMFYGYTF
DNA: TGTGCCAGCAGTCCGGAAATGTTCTATGGCTACACCTTC

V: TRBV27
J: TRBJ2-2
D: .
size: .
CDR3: CASRLRGAVGSTGELFF
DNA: TGTGCCAGCAGACTCCGGGGAGCGGTTGGGAGCACCGGGGAGCTGTTTTTT

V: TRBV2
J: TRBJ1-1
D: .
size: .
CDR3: CASRRDTMNTEAFF
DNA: TGTGCCAGCAGGAGGGACACTATGAACACTGAAGCTTTCTTT

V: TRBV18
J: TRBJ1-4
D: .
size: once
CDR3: CASSRGDGVELFF
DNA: TGTGCCAGCTCACGGGGGGACGGTGTAGAACTGTTTTTT

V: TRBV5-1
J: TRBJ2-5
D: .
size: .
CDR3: CASKREETQYF
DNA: TGCGCCAGCAAGAGGGAAGAGACCCAGTACTTC

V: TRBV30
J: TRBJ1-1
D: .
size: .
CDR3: CAWSVSRANTEAFF
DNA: TGTGCCTGGAGTGTATCACGGGCGAACACTGAAGCTTTCTTT

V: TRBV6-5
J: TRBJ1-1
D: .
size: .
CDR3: CASSDTGLNTEAFF
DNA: TGTGCCAGCAGTGACACAGGGCTGAACACTGAAGCTTTCTTT

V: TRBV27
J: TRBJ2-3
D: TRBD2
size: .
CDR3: CASAKPLAGDPPGEYF
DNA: TGTGCCAGCGCGAAGCCCCTAGCGGGGGACCCACCGGGAGAGTATTTT